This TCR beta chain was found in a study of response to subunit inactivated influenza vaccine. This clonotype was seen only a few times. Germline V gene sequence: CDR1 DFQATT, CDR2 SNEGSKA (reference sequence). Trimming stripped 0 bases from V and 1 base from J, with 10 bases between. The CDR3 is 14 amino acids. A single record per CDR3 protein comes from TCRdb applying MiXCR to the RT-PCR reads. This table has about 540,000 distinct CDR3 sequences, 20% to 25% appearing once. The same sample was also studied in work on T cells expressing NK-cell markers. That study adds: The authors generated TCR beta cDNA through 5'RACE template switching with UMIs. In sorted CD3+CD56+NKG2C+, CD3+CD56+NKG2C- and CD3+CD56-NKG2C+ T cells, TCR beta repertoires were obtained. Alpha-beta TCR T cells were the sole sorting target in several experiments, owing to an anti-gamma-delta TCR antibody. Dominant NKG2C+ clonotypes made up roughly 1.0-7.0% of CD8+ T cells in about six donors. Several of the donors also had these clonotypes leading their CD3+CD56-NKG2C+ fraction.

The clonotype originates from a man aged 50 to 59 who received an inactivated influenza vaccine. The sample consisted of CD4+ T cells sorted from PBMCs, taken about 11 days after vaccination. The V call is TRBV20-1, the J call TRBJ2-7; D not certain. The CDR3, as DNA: TGCAGTGCTAGAGATCAAGCGAGGTCCTACGAGCAGTACTTC. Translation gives CSARDQARSYEQYF.